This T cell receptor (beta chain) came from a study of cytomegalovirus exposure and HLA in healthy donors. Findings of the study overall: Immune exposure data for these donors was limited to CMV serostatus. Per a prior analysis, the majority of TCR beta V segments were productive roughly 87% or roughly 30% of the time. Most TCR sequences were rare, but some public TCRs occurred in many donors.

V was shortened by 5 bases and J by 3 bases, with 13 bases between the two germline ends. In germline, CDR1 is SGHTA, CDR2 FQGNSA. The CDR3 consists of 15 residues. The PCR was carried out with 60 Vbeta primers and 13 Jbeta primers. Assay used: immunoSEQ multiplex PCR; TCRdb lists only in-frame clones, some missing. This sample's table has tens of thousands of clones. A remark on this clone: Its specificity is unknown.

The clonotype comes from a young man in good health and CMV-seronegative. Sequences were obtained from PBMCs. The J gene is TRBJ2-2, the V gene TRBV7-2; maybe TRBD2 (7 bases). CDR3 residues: CASSVQGGDTGELFF. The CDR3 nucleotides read TGTGCCAGCAGCGTACAGGGAGGGGACACCGGGGAGCTGTTTTTT.